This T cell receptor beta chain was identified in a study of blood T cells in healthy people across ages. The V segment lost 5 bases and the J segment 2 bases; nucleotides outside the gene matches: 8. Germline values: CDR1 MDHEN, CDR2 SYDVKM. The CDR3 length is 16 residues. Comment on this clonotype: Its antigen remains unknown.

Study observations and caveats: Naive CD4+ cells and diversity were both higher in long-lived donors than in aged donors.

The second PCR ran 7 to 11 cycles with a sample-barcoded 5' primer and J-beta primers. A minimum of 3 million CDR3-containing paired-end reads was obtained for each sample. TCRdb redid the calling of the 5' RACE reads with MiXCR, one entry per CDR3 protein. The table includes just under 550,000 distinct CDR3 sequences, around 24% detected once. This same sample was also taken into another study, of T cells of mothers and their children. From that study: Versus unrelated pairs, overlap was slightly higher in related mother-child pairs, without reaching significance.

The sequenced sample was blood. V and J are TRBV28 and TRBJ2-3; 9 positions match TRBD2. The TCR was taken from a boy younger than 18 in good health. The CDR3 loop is CASSEPTSGNTDTQYF. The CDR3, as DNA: TGTGCCAGCAGTGAACCGACTAGCGGAAACACAGATACGCAGTATTTT. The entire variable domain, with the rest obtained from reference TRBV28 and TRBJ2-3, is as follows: DVKVTQSSRYLVKRTGEKVFLECVQDMDHENMFWYRQDPGLGLRLIYFSYDVKMKEKGDIPEGYSVSREKKERFSLILESASTNQTSMYLCASSEPTSGNTDTQYFGPGTRLTVL.